These 21 T cell receptor beta chains share one sample of origin, sequenced in a study of blood T cells in healthy people across ages. The use of a sample-barcoded 5' primer and a J-beta primer mix characterized a second PCR of 7 to 11 cycles. MiXCR, run by TCRdb on the 5' RACE reads, gives a single entry per CDR3 protein. The table includes fewer than 2,000,000 distinct CDR3 sequences, roughly a third detected once. Sequencing was carried out using blood. Every receptor here comes from a woman aged 25-40 years in good health.

In its sample, this clonotype was seen a few times. The rearrangement uses TRBV6-1 and TRBJ2-7; D gene unclear. The CDR3 is 13 amino acids. In germline, CDR1 is MNHNS, CDR2 SASEGT. Trimming cost V 2 bases and J 6 bases, with 11 bases left between them. DNA for the CDR3: TGTGCCAGCAGTGAATTACAGCTTGGCGAGCAGTACTTC. Encoded protein: CASSELQLGEQYF.

This clonotype has more than one count but fewer than ten. V is TRBV10-3 and J is TRBJ2-1, with TRBD2 identical over 15 bases. Germline CDR1 is ENHRY and CDR2 is SYGVKD. The CDR3 runs to 19 residues. Trimming at V came to 8 bases and at J to 9 bases, leaving 20 bases not matched to a gene. The CDR3, as DNA: TGTGCCATCCTCCTCGATGGGACTAGCGGGGGGAGATCCAGCAGTGAGCAGTTCTTC. Amino acid sequence: CAILLDGTSGGRSSSEQFF.

In this sample, this clonotype turned up a few times. V usage is TRBV5-1 and J usage is TRBJ2-7; possibly TRBD2 for D (6 bases). Per the germline V gene, CDR1 is SGHRS and CDR2 is YFSETQ. V lost 4 bases and J lost 0, with 14 bases in between. This CDR3 comprises 15 residues. The CDR3 bases are TGCGCCAGCAGCCAGGGAGGATACAGCTCCTACGAGCAGTACTTC. This gives the protein CASSQGGYSSYEQYF.

The V and J genes are TRBV3-1 and TRBJ2-3; 9 nucleotides agree with TRBD1. The J segment lost 4 bases and the V segment lost 4 bases, leaving 9 bases of the junction unmatched. The CDR3 has 16 residues. Germline V gene data show CDR1 as LGHDT and CDR2 as YNNKEL (reference sequence). The CDR3 is CASSPDRTGAADTQYF. The CDR3 nucleotides read TGTGCCAGCAGCCCCGACCGGACAGGGGCTGCAGATACGCAGTATTTT.

This clonotype was counted a single time. This sequence joins TRBV4-3 and TRBJ2-6; TRBD1 matches at 9 bases. With 4 bases clipped from V and 0 bases from J, the junction kept 4 bases outside the gene matches. This CDR3 comprises 17 residues. Germline loops: CDR1 LGHNA, CDR2 YSLEER. Here the CDR3 reads CASSRTGGASGANVLTF. CDR3 sequence (DNA): TGCGCCAGCAGCCGAACAGGGGGCGCCTCTGGGGCCAACGTCCTGACTTTC.

V and J are TRBV28 and TRBJ1-2, with D possibly TRBD1 on 6 matching bases. The CDR3 runs 14 residues. Germline values: CDR1 MDHEN, CDR2 SYDVKM. The ends were cut back, 9 bases at V and 4 bases at J, with 18 bases in the middle. In DNA, the CDR3 is TGTGCCAGTTCGGGGGCGGGACGGCGCTATGGCTACACCTTC. Amino acids: CASSGAGRRYGYTF.

This clonotype has only a few counts. The chain couples TRBV2 to TRBJ2-3; D unclear. Germline assignment: CDR1 SNHLY and CDR2 FYNNEI. The V and J ends lost 10 bases and 1 base respectively, with 15 bases between them. There are 14 residues in the CDR3. The CDR3 coding sequence is TGTGCCAACGGAAGGGATTCGGGCACAGATACGCAGTATTTT. This sequence encodes CANGRDSGTDTQYF.

This clonotype was detected a few times. The chain links TRBV29-1 to TRBJ1-1; D not certain. CDR3 length equals 14 residues. Germline CDR1 SQVTM, CDR2 ANQGSEA. V lost 3 bases and J lost 4, with 15 bases in between. The DNA of the CDR3 is TGCAGCGTTGACACACCGGTTTTGGGCACTGAAGCTTTCTTT. It yields the protein CSVDTPVLGTEAFF.

This clonotype was detected many times. V is TRBV20-1 and J is TRBJ2-7; tentatively, D is TRBD2 (6 bases). V lost 3 bases to trimming and J lost 1 base, with 10 bases between them. The germline CDR1 and CDR2 sequences are DFQATT and SNEGSKA (reference sequence). The CDR3 is 13 amino acids. The CDR3 DNA reads as TGCAGTGCTAGTGACGGGGGATCCTACGAGCAGTACTTC. Its protein is CSASDGGSYEQYF.

The chain carries TRBV9 and TRBJ2-1; D not resolved. The CDR3 loop spans 15 amino acids. CDR1 and CDR2 from the germline V gene are SGDLS and YYNGEE. V shed 5 bases and J shed 0 bases, with 12 bases lying between them. The CDR3 DNA sequence: TGTGCCAGCAGTGCCTCACAGAGCTCCTACAATGAGCAGTTCTTC. As protein: CASSASQSSYNEQFF.

A few counts support this clonotype. The genes are TRBV5-1 and TRBJ2-5; 11 nucleotides match TRBD2. CDR3 length: 18 amino acids. Trimming cost V 4 bases and J 3 bases; bases outside gene matches: 14. The germline CDR1 and CDR2 sequences are SGHRS and YFSETQ. The CDR3 region has the DNA TGCGCCAGCAGCGAAGGTAGCGGGAGGGCTTTGTTTGAAGAGACCCAGTACTTC. Residues: CASSEGSGRALFEETQYF.

The chain recombines TRBV4-2 with TRBJ2-7; 10 bases map to TRBD2. The trim removed 0 bases at V and 7 bases at J, leaving 9 bases unmatched. Germline V lookup: CDR1 LGHNA, CDR2 YNFKEQ. This CDR3 contains 16 residues. The CDR3 DNA reads as TGTGCCAGCAGCCAAGATCCAGCGGGAGGGCCGGGTGAGCAGTACTTC. It translates to CASSQDPAGGPGEQYF.

V gene TRBV28 combines with J gene TRBJ1-5; 7 positions agree with TRBD1. The J segment lost 7 bases and the V segment lost 6 bases, leaving 12 bases of the junction unmatched. This CDR3 comprises 15 residues. Germline values: CDR1 MDHEN, CDR2 SYDVKM. The CDR3 region has the DNA TGTGCCAGCAGCCCAAGGGTGAGGGGGCCCCAGCCCCAGCATTTT. Amino acid sequence: CASSPRVRGPQPQHF.

On this clonotype: Germline is not matched at one junction end, which may reflect a read error. The chain links TRBV20-1 to TRBJ2-1; 7 positions match TRBD2. The CDR3 has 15 amino acids. CDR1 DFQATT and CDR2 SNEGSKA come from the germline V gene (reference sequence). The DNA for the CDR3 is TGCAATGCTAGAGCCCGGGAGGACCGTTCGAATGAGCAGTTCTTC. It specifies CNARAREDRSNEQFF.

The chain has TRBV5-6 and TRBJ1-2, with TRBD1 matching over 9 bases. The CDR3 has 14 residues. Trimming at V came to 6 bases and at J to 6 bases, leaving 9 bases not matched to a gene. The germline V gene has CDR1 SGHDT and CDR2 YYEEEE. CDR3: CASTRRDREDGYTF. CDR3 DNA sequence: TGTGCCAGCACACGCCGGGACAGGGAAGATGGCTACACCTTC.

Here the CDR3 DNA reads TGTGCCAGCAGTTATTGGGGGAACGACTACAATGAGCAGTTCTTC. It specifies CASSYWGNDYNEQFF. The chain employs TRBV6-2 or TRBV6-3 and TRBJ2-1; possibly TRBD1 or TRBD2 for D (5 bases each). This CDR3 spans 15 amino acids. Trimming took 3 bases from V and 3 from J, leaving 12 bases between them. CDR1 is MNHEY and CDR2 is SVGEGT in the germline V gene.

This clonotype was detected a few times. The chain couples TRBV20-1 to TRBJ2-1; 14 nucleotides align to TRBD2. CDR3 length: 15 residues. Germline V gene data show CDR1 as DFQATT and CDR2 as SNEGSKA (reference sequence). J was trimmed by 9 bases and V by 0 bases; bases with no gene match: 4. The chain's CDR3 is CSARDGLAGGIEQFF. In DNA form, the CDR3 reads TGCAGTGCTAGAGATGGACTAGCGGGAGGTATTGAGCAGTTCTTC.

The chain has TRBV20-1 and TRBJ2-3; 12 nucleotides match TRBD2. This CDR3 has 16 residues. Germline trimming cut 3 bases from V and 5 bases from J; bases unmatched to any gene: 9. Germline values: CDR1 DFQATT, CDR2 SNEGSKA (reference sequence). As DNA, the CDR3 is TGCAGTGCTAGCCGCTCTAGCGGGAGGGCCTTAGATACGCAGTATTTT. This encodes CSASRSSGRALDTQYF.

This clonotype was detected ten times or more. At one boundary the junction diverges from the germline segment, which might be a read error. The chain recombines TRBV3-1 with TRBJ2-5, with TRBD2 matching over 14 bases. The CDR3 totals 15 residues. Per germline, CDR1 LGHDT and CDR2 YNNKEL (reference sequence). The CDR3: CASSQGTSGGETQYF. CDR3 DNA: TGCGCCAGCAGCCAGGGGACTAGCGGGGGAGAGACCCAGTACTTC.

J is TRBJ2-7 and V is TRBV28; D may be TRBD1 or TRBD2 (5 bases each). Looked up from germline, CDR1 is MDHEN and CDR2 is SYDVKM. The CDR3 spans 16 residues. Between the trimmed V and J ends, which lost 7 bases and 0 bases, there was a span of 19 bases. DNA for the CDR3: TGTGCCAGCACCCCTTTTACCGGGGCCCACTCCTACGAGCAGTACTTC. The encoded protein is CASTPFTGAHSYEQYF.

V is TRBV29-1 and J is TRBJ1-6; 9 nucleotides align to TRBD1. The CDR3 is 13 amino acids. The germline V gene encodes CDR1 SQVTM and CDR2 ANQGSEA. The ends lost 7 bases at V and 8 bases at J; junction bases unmatched: 6. DNA of the CDR3: TGCAGCGCTGGACAGGGGTTCGATTCACCCCTCCACTTT. The encoded protein is CSAGQGFDSPLHF.